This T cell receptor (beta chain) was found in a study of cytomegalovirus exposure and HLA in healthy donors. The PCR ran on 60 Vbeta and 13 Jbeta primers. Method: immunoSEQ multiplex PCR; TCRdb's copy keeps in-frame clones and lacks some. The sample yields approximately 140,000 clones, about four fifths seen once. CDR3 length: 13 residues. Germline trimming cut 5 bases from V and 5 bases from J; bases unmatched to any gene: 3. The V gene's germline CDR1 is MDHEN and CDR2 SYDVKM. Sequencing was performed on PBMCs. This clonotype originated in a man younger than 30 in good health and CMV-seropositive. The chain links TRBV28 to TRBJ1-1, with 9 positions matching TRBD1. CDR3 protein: CASSRQGVTEAFF. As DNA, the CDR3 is TGTGCCAGCAGTAGACAGGGGGTAACTGAAGCTTTCTTT.